Each of the 31 T cell receptor beta chains below was sequenced from the same sample in a study of T cells of healthy individuals. TCRdb fed the 5' RACE reads into MiXCR, producing one record per CDR3 protein. The table shows around 98,000 distinct CDR3 sequences, with roughly 15% occurring only once. Every receptor here comes from a human donor in good health.

In its sample, this clonotype was seen a few times. This CDR3 is CASSLVFWDSTDTQYF. As DNA, the CDR3 is TGTGCCAGCAGCTTAGTTTTTTGGGACAGCACAGATACGCAGTATTTT. The chain combines TRBV7-2 with TRBJ2-3, with D tentatively TRBD1 or TRBD2 (5 bases each). Trimming took 1 base from V and 0 from J, leaving 11 bases between them. Per germline, CDR1 SGHTA and CDR2 FQGNSA. The CDR3 length is 16 residues. Complete variable domain (other parts from reference TRBV7-2 and TRBJ2-3): GAGVSQSPSNKVTEKGKDVELRCDPISGHTALYWYRQSLGQGLEFLIYFQGNSAPDKSGLPSDRFSAERTGGSVSTLTIQRTQQEDSAVYLCASSLVFWDSTDTQYFGPGTRLTVL.

The CDR3 DNA follows: TGTGCCAGTGGGGGACTAGCGGGGTACAATGAGCAGTTCTTC. Encoded protein: CASGGLAGYNEQFF. The rearrangement joins TRBV2 to TRBJ2-1; 13 nucleotides align to TRBD2. V lost 9 bases, J lost 4 bases, and 3 bases stayed unmatched. CDR1 is SNHLY and CDR2 is FYNNEI in the germline V gene. The CDR3 contains 14 residues.

This chain joins TRBV29-1 and TRBJ1-2; no clear D gene. CDR3 size: 11 residues. V lost 4 bases, J lost 8 bases, and 11 bases lay in between. Germline lookup yields CDR1 SQVTM and CDR2 ANQGSEA. CDR3 sequence: CSVGSVGGYTF. The DNA of the CDR3 is TGCAGCGTTGGGTCTGTGGGAGGCTACACCTTC.

This CDR3 is CASRNPRGRKASSYNEQFF. The CDR3 coding sequence is TGTGCCAGCAGAAACCCCAGGGGGCGTAAGGCGAGCTCCTACAATGAGCAGTTCTTC. The V and J genes are TRBV27 and TRBJ2-1; 8 bases map to TRBD1. In germline, CDR1 is MNHEY, CDR2 SMNVEV (reference sequence). Germline trimming cut 6 bases from V and 0 bases from J; bases unmatched to any gene: 16. The CDR3 loop spans 19 amino acids.

There are many counts of this clonotype. The chain joins TRBV5-1 to TRBJ1-6; D is unresolved. Germline CDR1 is SGHRS and CDR2 is YFSETQ. V was pared by 0 bases and J by 5 bases, with 6 bases between. CDR3 length: 14 amino acids. CDR3 in DNA: TGCGCCAGCAGCTTGGGCAGCCATAATTCACCCCTCCACTTT. Residues: CASSLGSHNSPLHF. Variable domain in full (rest from reference TRBV5-1 and TRBJ1-6): KAGVTQTPRYLIKTRGQQVTLSCSPISGHRSVSWYQQTPGQGLQFLFEYFSETQRNKGNFPGRFSGRQFSNSRSEMNVSTLELGDSALYLCASSLGSHNSPLHFGNGTRLTVT.

Many counts were recorded for this clonotype. The chain combines TRBV9 with TRBJ2-7; 10 positions match TRBD1. This CDR3 spans 14 amino acids. The V gene's germline CDR1 is SGDLS and CDR2 YYNGEE. Trimming took 0 bases from V and 4 from J; bases not matched to a gene: 1. As DNA, the CDR3 is TGTGCCAGCAGCGTAGGGGACAGGGGATACGAGCAGTACTTC. Its protein product is CASSVGDRGYEQYF.

This clonotype was found a few times. The chain combines TRBV11-2 with TRBJ2-7; D uncertain. The CDR3 runs 17 residues. The ends were cut back, 3 bases at V and 2 bases at J, with 20 bases in the middle. Germline-derived CDR1 and CDR2 are SGHAT and FQNNGV. The DNA for the CDR3 is TGTGCCAGCAGCTTCACGATGATAGACGGCAAGGCCTACGAGCAGTACTTC. Amino acids: CASSFTMIDGKAYEQYF.

This clonotype was counted many times. The chain has TRBV4-3 and TRBJ2-3; maybe TRBD2 (5 bases). The germline CDR1 and CDR2 sequences are LGHNA and YSLEER. Trimming left V 1 base short and J 0 bases short, with 11 bases between. CDR3 length equals 16 residues. CDR3 sequence reads: CASSQASYPSTDTQYF. The CDR3 DNA follows: TGCGCCAGCAGCCAAGCTAGCTACCCTAGCACAGATACGCAGTATTTT.

V is TRBV18 and J is TRBJ2-7; weak D call: TRBD1 (7 bases). Between the trimmed V and J ends, which lost 4 bases and 0 bases, there was a span of 13 bases. The CDR3 is 15 residues long. CDR1 and CDR2 from the germline V gene are KGHSH and LQKENI. CDR3: CASSLQGGASYEQYF. CDR3 nucleotides: TGTGCCAGCTCACTGCAGGGGGGTGCCTCCTACGAGCAGTACTTC.

The rearrangement uses TRBV20-1 and TRBJ2-4; maybe TRBD2 (7 bases). This CDR3 contains 15 residues. The germline V and J ends were trimmed by 6 bases and 9 bases, with 24 bases remaining between them. Germline loops: CDR1 DFQATT, CDR2 SNEGSKA (reference sequence). Here the CDR3 DNA reads TGCAGTGCCCATCCGAATACAGGGACTAAGGGCATTCAGTACTTC. This encodes CSAHPNTGTKGIQYF.

CDR3 residues: CASSKPLAGGQEGETQYF. In DNA, the CDR3 is TGCGCCAGCAGCAAACCACTAGCGGGAGGGCAGGAAGGGGAGACCCAGTACTTC. This chain uses TRBV4-1 with TRBJ2-5; TRBD2 matches 13 bases. The germline CDR1 and CDR2 sequences are MGHRA and YSYEKL. The V and J ends lost 5 bases and 5 bases, in that order; junction bases with no gene match: 14. There are 18 residues in the CDR3.

This clonotype has more than one count but fewer than ten. The chain joins TRBV18 to TRBJ1-6; no definite D call. Germline loops: CDR1 KGHSH, CDR2 LQKENI. The V and J ends lost 1 base and 7 bases respectively, with 8 bases between them. The CDR3 covers 14 residues. The CDR3 sequence: CASSPQGTNSPLHF. The DNA of the CDR3 is TGTGCCAGCTCACCACAGGGCACCAATTCACCCCTCCACTTT.

This clonotype was observed a few times. J is TRBJ1-1 and V is TRBV9; no firm D call. Looked up from germline, CDR1 is SGDLS and CDR2 is YYNGEE. The CDR3 runs to 16 residues. V lost 3 bases, J lost 4 bases, and 19 bases lay in between. CDR3 sequence reads: CASSADPSPPATEAFF. CDR3 in DNA: TGTGCCAGCAGCGCAGACCCGTCCCCGCCAGCCACTGAAGCTTTCTTT.

The chain employs TRBV28 and TRBJ2-3; 10 positions match TRBD2. The CDR3 contains 15 residues. V was pared by 6 bases and J by 8 bases, with 11 bases of the junction left unmatched. From germline, CDR1 is MDHEN and CDR2 SYDVKM. In DNA form, the CDR3 reads TGTGCCAGCAGCGATCTAGCGGGGGTGAGGGGTACGCAGTATTTT. The encoded protein is CASSDLAGVRGTQYF.

This clonotype was recorded a few times. J is TRBJ1-2 and V is TRBV30; D is perhaps TRBD1 (5 bases). The CDR3 runs 14 residues. The V gene lost 2 bases and the J gene lost 4 bases, with 14 bases spanning the gap. Per germline, CDR1 GTSNPN and CDR2 SVGIG (reference sequence). The DNA of the CDR3 is TGTGCCTGGAGTCACCGGGGCTTACCCTATGGCTACACCTTC. Translated: CAWSHRGLPYGYTF.

At least ten counts were recorded for this clonotype. The rearrangement uses TRBV7-2 and TRBJ1-4; 8 bases line up with TRBD1. This CDR3 contains 16 residues. Looked up from germline, CDR1 is SGHTA and CDR2 is FQGNSA. Trimming took 1 base from V and 3 from J; bases not matched to a gene: 4. CDR3 DNA: TGTGCCAGCAGCTTAGGGACAGGGTGGGCTAATGAAAAACTGTTTTTT. Translated, it gives CASSLGTGWANEKLFF.

This sequence joins TRBV7-2 and TRBJ1-2; 7 bases are a match to TRBD1. Germline CDR1 is SGHTA and CDR2 is FQGNSA. The CDR3 sequence is 13 residues long. Losses at the gene ends were 5 bases for V and 7 bases for J; bases not matched to a gene: 7. CDR3: CASSRTGLSGYTF. As DNA, the CDR3 is TGTGCCAGCAGCCGGACAGGCCTGTCTGGCTACACCTTC.

The CDR3 spells CSARRLTGTNTGELFF. CDR3 DNA: TGCAGTGCTCGGAGGCTGACAGGGACGAACACCGGGGAGCTGTTTTTT. The V and J genes are TRBV20-1 and TRBJ2-2; TRBD1 matches at 7 bases. CDR1 and CDR2 from the germline V gene are DFQATT and SNEGSKA (reference sequence). CDR3 length: 16 amino acids. V was pared by 5 bases and J by 0 bases, with 9 bases of the junction left unmatched.

This clonotype has a handful of counts. The rearrangement links TRBV18 to TRBJ2-1, with D unclear. V was clipped by 3 bases and J by 8 bases, with 8 bases between them. The CDR3 length is 12 residues. Germline V CDR1 and CDR2: KGHSH, LQKENI. CDR3 in amino acids: CASSPLTDEQFF. CDR3 bases: TGTGCCAGCTCACCGTTGACGGATGAGCAGTTCTTC.

This chain joins TRBV2 and TRBJ1-5; unclear D gene. CDR1 and CDR2 from the germline V gene are SNHLY and FYNNEI. The germline V and J ends were trimmed by 8 bases and 1 base, with 9 bases remaining between them. This CDR3 contains 13 residues. DNA of the CDR3: TGTGCCAGCGGGAAGGAGAGCAATCAGCCCCAGCATTTT. As protein: CASGKESNQPQHF.

There are a few counts of this clonotype. The V and J genes are TRBV30 and TRBJ1-2; a weak D match, TRBD1 (5 bases). Germline loops: CDR1 GTSNPN, CDR2 SVGIG (reference sequence). Trimming removed 2 bases at V and 4 bases at J, with 11 bases between. This CDR3 spans 13 amino acids. As DNA, the CDR3 is TGTGCCTGGAGTCTGCAGGGCTCCTATGGCTACACCTTC. Residues: CAWSLQGSYGYTF. The full variable domain, completed using reference TRBV30 and TRBJ1-2, is SQTIHQWPATLVQPVGSPLSLECTVEGTSNPNLYWYRQAAGRGLQLLFYSVGIGQISSEVPQNLSASRPQDRQFILSSKKLLLSDSGFYLCAWSLQGSYGYTFGSGTRLTVV.

In this sample, this clonotype turned up many times. The genes are TRBV20-1 and TRBJ2-1, with 8 bases that match TRBD2. J was trimmed by 7 bases and V by 1 base; bases with no gene match: 9. CDR1 is DFQATT and CDR2 is SNEGSKA in the germline V gene (reference sequence). This CDR3 has 15 amino acids. The CDR3 region has the DNA TGCAGTGCTAGAGGACTAGCGTCTCCGAGTAATGAGCAGTTCTTC. This sequence encodes CSARGLASPSNEQFF.

This clonotype turned up a few times. CDR3: CSAPTGTNSGANVLTF. The CDR3 DNA sequence: TGCAGTGCTCCTACCGGGACAAACTCTGGGGCCAACGTCCTGACTTTC. V is TRBV20-1 and J is TRBJ2-6, with D possibly matching TRBD1 (6 bases). V was pared by 5 bases and J by 0 bases, with 14 bases between. Germline V gives CDR1 DFQATT, CDR2 SNEGSKA (reference sequence). The CDR3 contains 16 residues.

J is TRBJ2-7 and V is TRBV6-5; 10 nucleotides match TRBD2. The V gene's germline CDR1 is MNHEY and CDR2 SVGAGI. There are 14 residues in the CDR3. V lost 6 bases, J lost 4 bases, and 6 bases stayed unmatched. The CDR3 coding sequence is TGTGCCAGCAGGACCCTAGCGGGAGCTTACGAGCAGTACTTC. Encoded protein: CASRTLAGAYEQYF.

This clonotype turned up a few times. This chain uses TRBV27 with TRBJ1-6, with D hard to call. Per the germline V gene, CDR1 is MNHEY and CDR2 is SMNVEV (reference sequence). V lost 5 bases and J 0 bases, leaving 11 bases between the germline ends. The CDR3 runs to 16 residues. DNA for the CDR3: TGTGCCAGCAGTCTTTCGGCAAGCTCCTATAATTCACCCCTCCACTTT. This gives the protein CASSLSASSYNSPLHF.

The CDR3 spells CSARDLGHTNNSPLHF. CDR3 sequence (DNA): TGCAGTGCTAGAGATTTGGGACACACCAATAATTCACCCCTCCACTTT. This chain joins TRBV20-1 and TRBJ1-6; maybe TRBD1 (6 bases). Germline V gene data show CDR1 as DFQATT and CDR2 as SNEGSKA (reference sequence). The CDR3 has 16 amino acids. V was cut by 0 bases and J by 5 bases, with 14 bases left in between.

V usage is TRBV7-6 and J usage is TRBJ1-1; 7 bases agree with TRBD1. Germline CDR1 reads SGHVS; CDR2 reads FNYEAQ. This CDR3 has 13 residues. Losses at the gene ends were 5 bases for V and 5 bases for J; bases not matched to a gene: 5. CDR3 bases: TGTGCCAGCAGCCACGACAGGGTGACTGAAGCTTTCTTT. Its protein product is CASSHDRVTEAFF.

V is TRBV5-6 and J is TRBJ2-1; D call uncertain. The germline CDR1 and CDR2 sequences are SGHDT and YYEEEE. The CDR3 consists of 11 residues. Trimming pared 1 base from V and 9 bases from J, leaving 5 bases between. The CDR3 reads CASSLTTEQFF. CDR3 in DNA: TGTGCCAGCAGCTTGACTACTGAGCAGTTCTTC.

The rearrangement uses TRBV20-1 and TRBJ2-1; 11 bases map to TRBD2. The CDR3 length is 17 residues. Germline CDR1 DFQATT, CDR2 SNEGSKA (reference sequence). Germline trimming cut 3 bases from V and 8 bases from J; bases unmatched to any gene: 15. CDR3 in DNA: TGCAGTGCTAGGGGCACTAGCGGGAGACAGTCGGGGCATGAGCAGTTCTTC. Translation: CSARGTSGRQSGHEQFF.

This clonotype was detected only a few times. The chain carries TRBV29-1 and TRBJ2-5; tentative D call: TRBD2 (6 bases). V dropped 3 bases and J dropped 5 bases, with 10 bases sitting between them. CDR1 is SQVTM, CDR2 ANQGSEA, per germline. The CDR3 runs to 12 residues. In DNA form, the CDR3 reads TGCAGCGTTGAGGGACTTGGGGAGACCCAGTACTTC. Translated, it gives CSVEGLGETQYF.

This chain connects TRBV18 to TRBJ2-1; the D gene is possibly TRBD1 (6 bases). V lost 4 bases and J lost 0, with 10 bases in between. This CDR3 has 15 amino acids. CDR1 is KGHSH and CDR2 is LQKENI in the germline V gene. The CDR3 DNA follows: TGTGCCAGCTCACTACAAGGGGGCTCCTACAATGAGCAGTTCTTC. Residues: CASSLQGGSYNEQFF.